Listed below are T cell receptor beta chains from one sample, sequenced in a study of blood T cell repertoires in COVID-19. Method: immunoSEQ multiplex PCR; TCRdb's copy keeps in-frame clones and lacks some. The table includes over 150,000 clones, 76% detected once. The sequenced material came from peripheral blood. Every receptor here comes from a woman older than 75 with acute or convalescent COVID-19. Each CDR3 is given with its conserved first and last residue. D genes are given only for firm matches. Rows may omit the clone size; those that give it use once, few, many or a size class.

V gene: TRBV7-9
J gene: TRBJ2-7
clone size: -
D gene: -
CDR3 protein: CASSRAYEQYF
CDR3 DNA: TGTGCCAGCAGCAGAGCATACGAGCAGTACTTC

V gene: TRBV7-8
J gene: TRBJ1-6
clone size: -
D gene: TRBD1
CDR3 protein: CASSGWTGGGSNSPLHF
CDR3 DNA: TGTGCCAGCAGCGGCTGGACAGGGGGAGGAAGCAATTCACCCCTCCACTTT

V gene: TRBV6-5
J gene: TRBJ1-5
clone size: few
D gene: -
CDR3 protein: CASSSVKNQPQHF
CDR3 DNA: TGTGCCAGCAGTTCGGTAAAAAATCAGCCCCAGCATTTT

V gene: TRBV6-1
J gene: TRBJ2-6
clone size: -
D gene: -
CDR3 protein: CASSASGIGGIQANVLTF
CDR3 DNA: TGTGCCAGCAGTGCCTCAGGGATAGGTGGTATACAGGCCAACGTCCTGACTTTC

V gene: TRBV5-1
J gene: TRBJ2-1
clone size: -
D gene: TRBD2
CDR3 protein: CASQSSGSSYNEQFF
CDR3 DNA: TGCGCCAGCCAGAGTAGCGGGAGCTCCTACAATGAGCAGTTCTTC

V gene: TRBV19
J gene: TRBJ1-2
clone size: medium-sized
D gene: -
CDR3 protein: CASSRQVSQANYGYTF
CDR3 DNA: TGTGCCAGTAGTCGACAGGTTTCACAGGCTAACTATGGCTACACCTTC

V gene: TRBV18
J gene: TRBJ2-2
clone size: -
D gene: TRBD1
CDR3 protein: CASSLTGGVDTGELFF
CDR3 DNA: TGTGCCAGCTCACTAACAGGGGGCGTGGACACCGGGGAGCTGTTTTTT

V gene: TRBV6-2/TRBV6-3
J gene: TRBJ1-5
clone size: -
D gene: TRBD1
CDR3 protein: CASSSDRGRISTPYSNQPQHF
CDR3 DNA: TGTGCCAGCAGTTCGGACAGGGGGCGCATATCGACCCCATATAGCAATCAGCCCCAGCATTTT

V gene: TRBV19
J gene: TRBJ1-2
clone size: -
D gene: TRBD1
CDR3 protein: CASTDRGHGYTF
CDR3 DNA: TGTGCCAGTACGGACAGGGGGCACGGCTACACCTTC

V gene: TRBV19
J gene: TRBJ1-5
clone size: -
D gene: -
CDR3 protein: CASSSRGGGNQPQHF
CDR3 DNA: TGTGCCAGTAGTTCAAGGGGAGGAGGCAATCAGCCCCAGCATTTT

V gene: TRBV19
J gene: TRBJ1-3
clone size: -
D gene: -
CDR3 protein: CASSGGRLSGNTIYF
CDR3 DNA: TGTGCCAGTAGTGGGGGCCGTCTCTCTGGAAACACCATATATTTT

V gene: TRBV6-2/TRBV6-3
J gene: TRBJ1-5
clone size: -
D gene: -
CDR3 protein: CASSLITGGNQPQHF
CDR3 DNA: TGTGCCAGCAGTCTCATCACCGGGGGCAATCAGCCCCAGCATTTT

V gene: TRBV5-6
J gene: TRBJ1-2
clone size: few
D gene: -
CDR3 protein: CASSLRGPRSNYGYTF
CDR3 DNA: TGTGCCAGCAGCTTGCGGGGTCCCAGGTCTAACTATGGCTACACCTTC

V gene: TRBV19
J gene: TRBJ1-2
clone size: -
D gene: -
CDR3 protein: CASSIYPLDGHPISGYTF
CDR3 DNA: TGTGCCAGTAGTATCTACCCATTAGACGGACACCCGATATCAGGCTACACCTTC

V gene: TRBV5-6
J gene: TRBJ1-2
clone size: few
D gene: -
CDR3 protein: CASSLPGYGYTF
CDR3 DNA: TGTGCCAGCAGCTTGCCCGGGTATGGCTACACCTTC

V gene: TRBV5-4
J gene: TRBJ1-2
clone size: -
D gene: TRBD1
CDR3 protein: CASSLQGVDGYTF
CDR3 DNA: TGTGCCAGCAGCTTACAGGGGGTTGATGGCTACACCTTC

V gene: TRBV23-1
J gene: TRBJ2-2
clone size: -
D gene: TRBD1
CDR3 protein: CASSPGTAGDTGELFF
CDR3 DNA: TGCGCCAGCAGCCCAGGGACAGCCGGCGACACCGGGGAGCTGTTTTTT

V gene: TRBV7-2
J gene: TRBJ1-5
clone size: many
D gene: TRBD1
CDR3 protein: CASKWDRAGNQPQHF
CDR3 DNA: TGTGCCAGCAAGTGGGACAGGGCAGGGAATCAGCCCCAGCATTTT

V gene: TRBV5-1
J gene: TRBJ2-5
clone size: -
D gene: -
CDR3 protein: CASSLQQLLETQYF
CDR3 DNA: TGCGCCAGCAGCTTGCAACAGTTATTAGAGACCCAGTACTTC

V gene: TRBV30
J gene: TRBJ2-5
clone size: -
D gene: TRBD1
CDR3 protein: CAWSVPRGRGETQYF
CDR3 DNA: TGTGCCTGGAGTGTACCCAGGGGGCGAGGAGAGACCCAGTACTTC

V gene: TRBV5-5
J gene: TRBJ1-4
clone size: -
D gene: TRBD1
CDR3 protein: CASSRTQGAGEKLFF
CDR3 DNA: TGTGCCAGCAGCCGAACGCAGGGGGCGGGGGAAAAACTGTTTTTT

V gene: TRBV9
J gene: TRBJ1-6
clone size: few
D gene: -
CDR3 protein: CASSVAPDSPPLHF
CDR3 DNA: TGTGCCAGCAGCGTAGCTCCAGACAGCCCACCCCTCCACTTT

V gene: TRBV5-1
J gene: TRBJ1-6
clone size: -
D gene: -
CDR3 protein: CASSPDTNSPLHF
CDR3 DNA: TGCGCCAGCAGCCCGGACACAAATTCACCCCTCCACTTT

V gene: TRBV2
J gene: TRBJ2-1
clone size: -
D gene: -
CDR3 protein: CASSEGRGYNEQFF
CDR3 DNA: TGTGCCAGCAGTGAAGGACGGGGTTACAATGAGCAGTTCTTC

V gene: TRBV29-1
J gene: TRBJ2-1
clone size: -
D gene: -
CDR3 protein: CSVEKRSAYNEQFF
CDR3 DNA: TGCAGCGTTGAAAAGCGGAGCGCCTACAATGAGCAGTTCTTC

V gene: TRBV7-2
J gene: TRBJ2-1
clone size: -
D gene: TRBD2
CDR3 protein: CASSSLVRAGGFYNEQFF
CDR3 DNA: TGTGCCAGCAGCTCGTTGGTGAGAGCGGGAGGGTTCTACAATGAGCAGTTCTTC

V gene: TRBV2
J gene: TRBJ1-2
clone size: -
D gene: -
CDR3 protein: CASTLVPEYGYTF
CDR3 DNA: TGTGCCAGCACTTTGGTTCCAGAATATGGCTACACCTTC

V gene: TRBV30
J gene: TRBJ1-6
clone size: few
D gene: TRBD1
CDR3 protein: CAWSTGQGAVGSPLHF
CDR3 DNA: TGTGCCTGGAGTACGGGACAGGGGGCAGTTGGGTCACCCCTCCACTTT

V gene: TRBV19
J gene: TRBJ2-5
clone size: -
D gene: -
CDR3 protein: CASREGYSFGSPETQYF
CDR3 DNA: TGTGCCAGTAGGGAGGGATATTCGTTCGGTTCTCCGGAGACCCAGTACTTC

V gene: TRBV2
J gene: TRBJ1-3
clone size: -
D gene: TRBD1
CDR3 protein: CATEQGSGNTIYF
CDR3 DNA: TGTGCCACCGAACAGGGGTCTGGAAACACCATATATTTT

V gene: TRBV7-2
J gene: TRBJ2-3
clone size: -
D gene: -
CDR3 protein: CASSFDPLRTTDTQYF
CDR3 DNA: TGTGCCAGCAGCTTTGATCCCCTTAGAACGACAGATACGCAGTATTTT

V gene: TRBV12-2
J gene: TRBJ2-1
clone size: -
D gene: -
CDR3 protein: CASRLSWGSGGSSSYNEQFF
CDR3 DNA: TGTGCAAGTCGCTTATCGTGGGGTAGCGGGGGCTCAAGCTCCTACAATGAGCAGTTCTTC

V gene: TRBV14
J gene: TRBJ1-1
clone size: -
D gene: -
CDR3 protein: CASSQDRGGPHFAEAFF
CDR3 DNA: TGTGCCAGCAGCCAAGATCGGGGGGGCCCTCATTTCGCTGAAGCTTTCTTT

V gene: TRBV5-1
J gene: TRBJ2-1
clone size: -
D gene: -
CDR3 protein: CASGMGGSYNEQFF
CDR3 DNA: TGCGCCAGCGGTATGGGGGGCTCCTACAATGAGCAGTTCTTC

V gene: TRBV5-1
J gene: TRBJ1-2
clone size: -
D gene: -
CDR3 protein: CASSFAGGETNYGYTF
CDR3 DNA: TGCGCCAGCAGCTTTGCAGGTGGCGAGACTAACTATGGCTACACCTTC

V gene: TRBV6-5
J gene: TRBJ1-5
clone size: few
D gene: TRBD1
CDR3 protein: CASSLRQGMGPQHF
CDR3 DNA: TGTGCCAGCAGTCTCCGACAGGGTATGGGGCCCCAGCATTTT

V gene: TRBV9
J gene: TRBJ1-3
clone size: -
D gene: -
CDR3 protein: CASSDEDRPGNTIYF
CDR3 DNA: TGTGCCAGCAGCGATGAAGACAGGCCTGGAAACACCATATATTTT

V gene: TRBV30
J gene: TRBJ1-5
clone size: -
D gene: -
CDR3 protein: CAWSPSGYQPQHF
CDR3 DNA: TGTGCCTGGAGTCCATCGGGTTATCAGCCCCAGCATTTT

V gene: TRBV27
J gene: TRBJ2-7
clone size: -
D gene: TRBD1
CDR3 protein: CASSLSTGAYEQYF
CDR3 DNA: TGTGCCAGCAGTTTATCGACAGGGGCTTACGAGCAGTACTTC

V gene: TRBV6-5
J gene: TRBJ1-6
clone size: few
D gene: -
CDR3 protein: CASISGGSPLHF
CDR3 DNA: TGTGCCAGTATTTCGGGGGGTTCACCCCTCCACTTT